This TCR beta chain was captured by sequencing in a study of blood T cell repertoires in COVID-19 (TCRdb year 2020). With regard to the full study: Collaborator samples came from the United States, Italy and Spain and covered acute and convalescent phases of COVID-19. The prospective study material was composed of cDNA or gDNA derived from T cells, B-cell-depleted T cells, or PBMCs. Subjects who had been exposed to COVID-19, were actively infected with it, or had recovered from it provided the deeply sampled blood TCRbeta repertoires that made up the dataset. A freely available public database, intended as a resource for researchers studying the immune response to SARS-CoV-2, is where the repertoires were released. The samples were drawn from the first 160 participants of the ongoing ImmuneRACE study and from 1,200 or so subjects provided by 6 global collaborators. Nearly every sample came with metadata listing a de-identified subject ID, COVID-19 status, age in years and sex. HLA class I and class II types, where available, came from metadata supplied by the sample provider rather than from assay-based typing. General study outcomes and caveats: The amount of clinical and demographic metadata varied by source and participant and was provided uncurated.

A note on this clone: The antigen it binds to is not known. No base quality values were provided; no much bigger clone lies one nucleotide off.

At one collaborating source in Seattle, patients were enrolled during active infection and were followed longitudinally through the course of disease. Each collaborating institution followed its own protocols to collect whole blood in K2EDTA tubes. For TCRbeta analysis, collaborators shipped samples in one of three forms: frozen whole blood, isolated PBMCs, or DNA extracted from either of those sample types. The CDR3 numbers 16 residues from cysteine through phenylalanine. Just the 48-base CDR3 DNA is kept, in frame starting at base 1. The junction shows trimming of 6 bases on V and 2 bases on J, and the gene matches do not reach 7 bases of it. From a lookup of the germline V gene (reference sequence), CDR1 and CDR2 are PRHDT and FYEKMQ. The immunoSEQ Assay, a bias-controlled multiplex PCR, was used to amplify TCRbeta CDR3 regions from genomic DNA. In the authors' own workflow: The number of nucleated cells in each sample was estimated from the amplification of reference gene primers within the assay. Sequence reads were collapsed and filtered to measure the absolute abundance of every unique TCRbeta CDR3 rearrangement. For each sample, productive Simpson clonality was calculated as the square root of Simpson's diversity index across productive rearrangements. Drawn from immuneACCESS, this table holds only the in-frame rearrangements with V and J called that TCRdb kept. Clones are partly lost; checked studies trace under half to an unresolved V gene and leave the rest unexplained. That table furnishes V, J and clone size, whereas the DNA furnished D and trimming. This sample holds over 450,000 clones; around nine tenths were observed only once. The biggest ten clones account for about 8.2% of the sample.

This sequence originates from a woman in her fifties or sixties with COVID-19, enrolled during active disease. The sample taken for sequencing was peripheral blood. The chain links TRBV13 with TRBJ2-3; 11 bases in the middle match TRBD2. In nucleotide form, the sequence is TGTGCCAGCAGTTCAGGACTAGCGGGTACCACAGATACGCAGTATTTT. Its amino acids are CASSSGLAGTTDTQYF.